The 17 T cell receptor beta chains below were found in one sample sequenced in a study of blood T cell repertoires in COVID-19. Generated by immunoSEQ multiplex PCR, the TCRdb table keeps only in-frame clones and is missing some. Of 250,000 or so clones listed, 70% to 90% were seen once; the top ten hold under 8%. Material: peripheral blood. The receptors stem from a woman in her 30s with COVID-19, enrolled during active disease.

This chain uses TRBV2 with TRBJ1-1, with 7 nucleotides matching TRBD1. CDR1 is SNHLY and CDR2 is FYNNEI in the germline V gene. This CDR3 comprises 16 residues. Trimming cost V 7 bases and J 1 base; bases outside gene matches: 12. CDR3 residues: CASTPDRGPWNTEAFF. The CDR3 DNA reads TGTGCCAGCACCCCGGATAGGGGGCCGTGGAACACTGAAGCTTTCTTT.

This clone was observed a single time. V usage is TRBV30 and J usage is TRBJ2-2, with TRBD2 matching over 10 bases. Trimming removed 4 bases from V and 7 bases from J; junction bases left unmatched: 6. The CDR3 runs to 14 residues. Per germline, CDR1 GTSNPN and CDR2 SVGIG (reference sequence). The CDR3 region has the DNA TGTGCCTGGAAAACTAGCGGGATGGGCGGGGAGCTGTTTTTT. Translated: CAWKTSGMGGELFF. Full variable domain (rest looked up from reference TRBV30 and TRBJ2-2): SQTIHQWPATLVQPVGSPLSLECTVEGTSNPNLYWYRQAAGRGLQLLFYSVGIGQISSEVPQNLSASRPQDRQFILSSKKLLLSDSGFYLCAWKTSGMGGELFFGEGSRLTVL.

The chain has TRBV6-1 and TRBJ2-3; 9 nucleotides agree with TRBD2. This CDR3 is built from 16 residues. After removal of 4 bases from V and 6 bases from J, the junction contained 11 bases not matched to a gene. The germline gives CDR1 MNHNS, CDR2 SASEGT. The chain's CDR3 is CASSAGAGGRTDTQYF. The CDR3 bases are TGTGCCAGCAGTGCGGGAGCGGGAGGCCGGACGGATACGCAGTATTTT.

The J gene is TRBJ2-7, the V gene TRBV29-1; D perhaps matches TRBD2 (6 bases). The CDR3 spans 13 residues. V was shortened by 5 bases and J by 0 bases, with 11 bases between the two germline ends. Germline V gene data show CDR1 as SQVTM and CDR2 as ANQGSEA. Written as DNA, the CDR3 is TGCAGCGTTCAGCGGGCCGACTCCTACGAGCAGTACGTC. Protein product: CSVQRADSYEQYV.

The chain carries TRBV5-4 and TRBJ2-2; 11 positions match TRBD2. After removal of 6 bases from V and 2 bases from J, the junction contained 3 bases not matched to a gene. Germline values: CDR1 SGHNT, CDR2 YYREEE (reference sequence). The CDR3 has 15 amino acids. The CDR3: CASTTSGRNTGELFF. CDR3 DNA sequence: TGTGCCAGCACCACTAGCGGGAGAAACACCGGGGAGCTGTTTTTT.

This clone was found once. This chain links TRBV28 with TRBJ1-1, with D unresolved. With 7 bases removed from V and 2 bases from J, the gap between germline ends came to 8 bases. The CDR3 spans 12 residues. Germline V lookup: CDR1 MDHEN, CDR2 SYDVKM. Here the CDR3 reads CASITYNTEAFF. The CDR3 bases are TGTGCCAGCATTACCTACAACACTGAAGCTTTCTTT. The whole variable domain, filled in from reference TRBV28 and TRBJ1-1, reads DVKVTQSSRYLVKRTGEKVFLECVQDMDHENMFWYRQDPGLGLRLIYFSYDVKMKEKGDIPEGYSVSREKKERFSLILESASTNQTSMYLCASITYNTEAFFGQGTRLTVV.

This sequence joins TRBV30 and TRBJ1-3; D ambiguous. The germline CDR1 and CDR2 sequences are GTSNPN and SVGIG (reference sequence). The CDR3 contains 16 residues. V shed 2 bases and J shed 0 bases, with 14 bases lying between them. This CDR3 is CAWSPTAGISGNTIYF. The CDR3 region has the DNA TGTGCCTGGAGTCCTACGGCGGGCATCTCTGGAAACACCATATATTTT.

This chain joins TRBV7-9 and TRBJ1-6; the D gene is possibly TRBD1 (6 bases). Trimming stripped 4 bases from V and 8 bases from J, with 15 bases between. CDR1 is SEHNR and CDR2 is FQNEAQ in the germline V gene (reference sequence). The CDR3 covers 15 residues. The CDR3 DNA reads as TGTGCCAGCAGCTCAGAGGGGGTCCCCCATTCACCCCTCCACTTT. This codes for CASSSEGVPHSPLHF.

This sequence joins TRBV3-1 (or the pseudogene TRBV3-2) and TRBJ1-2, with TRBD1 as a possible D gene (5 bases). From germline, CDR1 is LGHDT and CDR2 YNNKEL (reference sequence). The CDR3 is made up of 16 amino acids. Trimming stripped 2 bases from V and 1 base from J, with 14 bases between. The CDR3 reads CASSQILRDSNYGYTF. The CDR3 coding sequence is TGTGCCAGCAGCCAAATACTCAGAGACAGTAACTATGGCTACACCTTC.

This clone was seen a few times. The chain joins TRBV6-2 or TRBV6-3 to TRBJ2-6; no firm D call. This CDR3 comprises 15 residues. The V and J ends lost 3 bases and 0 bases respectively, with 6 bases between them. CDR1 and CDR2 from the germline V gene are MNHEY and SVGEGT. The CDR3 DNA sequence: TGTGCCAGCAGTTATGGCAGCTCTGGGGCCAACGTCCTGACTTTC. Its protein product is CASSYGSSGANVLTF.

V and J are TRBV28 and TRBJ1-3; TRBD1 matches at 9 bases. Germline V gene sequence: CDR1 MDHEN, CDR2 SYDVKM. Trimming removed 5 bases from V and 3 bases from J; junction bases left unmatched: 11. The CDR3 runs 17 residues. The CDR3 protein is CASSPPGTGLGGNTIYF. CDR3 coding DNA: TGTGCCAGCAGTCCCCCAGGGACAGGGCTTGGTGGAAACACCATATATTTT. Together with reference TRBV28 and TRBJ1-3, the CDR3 gives the full variable domain: DVKVTQSSRYLVKRTGEKVFLECVQDMDHENMFWYRQDPGLGLRLIYFSYDVKMKEKGDIPEGYSVSREKKERFSLILESASTNQTSMYLCASSPPGTGLGGNTIYFGEGSWLTVV.

The V and J genes are TRBV7-2 and TRBJ1-6; weak D call: TRBD1 (5 bases). Trimming removed 3 bases from V and 0 bases from J, with 12 bases in between. The CDR3 has 17 amino acids. Per germline, CDR1 SGHTA and CDR2 FQGNSA. CDR3 nucleotides: TGTGCCAGCAGCTTCGACAGACCGGGCTCCTATAATTCACCCCTCCACTTT. Amino acid sequence: CASSFDRPGSYNSPLHF.

J is TRBJ2-7 and V is TRBV4-1; D unresolved. V lost 0 bases to trimming and J lost 2 bases, with 8 bases between them. The CDR3 runs 14 residues. The V gene's germline CDR1 is MGHRA and CDR2 YSYEKL. The CDR3 loop is CASSQDQATYEQYF. DNA for the CDR3: TGCGCCAGCAGCCAAGATCAAGCCACCTACGAGCAGTACTTC.

The chain couples TRBV7-2 to TRBJ2-2; 8 nucleotides line up with TRBD1. Germline CDR1 SGHTA, CDR2 FQGNSA. This CDR3 comprises 16 residues. J gave up 8 bases and V 2 bases, and 10 bases lay outside the gene matches. DNA of the CDR3: TGTGCCAGCAGCTTAAGGGCAGGGGGCATGAAAGGGGAGCTGTTTTTT. Translating it yields CASSLRAGGMKGELFF.

The rearrangement uses TRBV6-2 or TRBV6-3 and TRBJ1-1, with D uncertain. This CDR3 is 13 amino acids long. V was clipped by 6 bases and J by 10 bases, with 18 bases between them. Germline CDR1 and CDR2: MNHEY and SVGEGT. CDR3 protein: CASSRIEVRAAFF. The CDR3 coding sequence is TGTGCCAGCAGCAGGATTGAGGTTCGCGCAGCTTTCTTT.

This clone occurred once. This rearrangement joins TRBV6-5 to TRBJ2-7, with 10 bases that match TRBD2. Germline assignment: CDR1 MNHEY and CDR2 SVGAGI. V was pared by 8 bases and J by 0 bases, with 7 bases of the junction left unmatched. The CDR3 is 15 residues long. The CDR3 is CASGRTSGSSYEQYV. In nucleotides, the CDR3 is TGTGCCAGCGGCCGGACTAGCGGTAGCTCCTACGAGCAGTACGTC.

The CDR3 is CAWGPAGTEAFF. CDR3 in DNA: TGTGCCTGGGGGCCGGCGGGCACTGAAGCTTTCTTT. The rearrangement uses TRBV30 and TRBJ1-1; D is ambiguous. Between the trimmed V and J ends, which lost 5 bases and 4 bases, there was a span of 11 bases. CDR3 length: 12 amino acids. Per the germline V gene, CDR1 is GTSNPN and CDR2 is SVGIG (reference sequence).